Following are 6 T cell receptor beta chains from one sample sequenced in a study of T cell repertoires in cytomegalovirus infection. MiXCR, applied by TCRdb to the reads, yields one record per CDR3 protein. The sample lists around 78,000 distinct CDR3 sequences, 24% occurring once. No antigen is known for these receptors. Sequencing used CD8+ T cells from cultured PBMCs, obtained from culture after CMV antigen stimulation. The receptors originated from a human donor in good health (CMV status not recorded). Some clones in this sample may be carry-over from other donors' samples.

The rearrangement uses TRBV6-2 or TRBV6-3 and TRBJ1-1; weak D call: TRBD1 (5 bases). Deletions cut 7 bases from V and 4 bases from J, with 13 bases between. The CDR3 extends over 13 amino acids. The germline CDR1 and CDR2 sequences are MNHEY and SVGEGT. CDR3 residues: CASNQGYGTEAFF. The CDR3 DNA reads as TGTGCCAGCAACCAGGGCTATGGCACTGAAGCTTTCTTT.

The table lists this clonotype with a few counts. V usage is TRBV27 and J usage is TRBJ2-7, with TRBD2 identical over 7 bases. Trimming took 5 bases from V and 5 from J; bases not matched to a gene: 12. CDR1 is MNHEY and CDR2 is SMNVEV in the germline V gene (reference sequence). This CDR3 spans 15 amino acids. The CDR3 DNA follows: TGTGCCAGCAGTCCCGAGAGGCGGGGGAATAACGAGCAGTACTTC. Translated: CASSPERRGNNEQYF.

This clonotype has more than one count but fewer than ten. The chain is built from TRBV6-2 or TRBV6-3 and TRBJ2-1, with D maybe TRBD2 (5 bases). This CDR3 is built from 16 residues. V was pared by 0 bases and J by 2 bases, with 11 bases between. Germline CDR1 is MNHEY and CDR2 is SVGEGT. The CDR3 is CASSYSMSGTYNEQFF. The CDR3 DNA reads as TGTGCCAGCAGTTACTCGATGTCGGGGACCTACAATGAGCAGTTCTTC.

This chain uses TRBV19 with TRBJ2-2, with 11 nucleotides matching TRBD2. V gave up 10 bases and J gave up 4 bases; unmatched junction bases: 5. This CDR3 is 14 amino acids long. Germline V gives CDR1 LNHDA, CDR2 SQIVND (reference sequence). The CDR3 region has the DNA TGTGCCACCCGACTAGCGGGGAGCACCGGGGAGCTGTTTTTT. Its translation: CATRLAGSTGELFF.

This clonotype was counted at least ten times. The J gene is TRBJ2-7, the V gene TRBV7-2, with 9 bases matching TRBD1. CDR1 and CDR2 (germline): SGHTA, FQGNSA. This CDR3 has 16 residues. V was clipped by 4 bases and J by 1 base; unmatched bases: 8. The CDR3 nucleotides are TGTGCCAGCAGCTATAGAAGGACAGGGGTATCCTACGAGCAGTACTTC. Residues: CASSYRRTGVSYEQYF. Drawing the rest from reference TRBV7-2 and TRBJ2-7, the complete variable domain is GAGVSQSPSNKVTEKGKDVELRCDPISGHTALYWYRQSLGQGLEFLIYFQGNSAPDKSGLPSDRFSAERTGGSVSTLTIQRTQQEDSAVYLCASSYRRTGVSYEQYFGPGTRLTVT.

This clonotype was counted between two and nine times. The J gene is TRBJ2-1, the V gene TRBV11-1; 8 bases fit TRBD2. This CDR3 is 15 amino acids long. Germline V gives CDR1 SGHAT, CDR2 FQDESV (reference sequence). Trimming at V came to 5 bases and at J to 0 bases, leaving 3 bases not matched to a gene. The DNA of the CDR3 is TGTGCCAGCAGCACGCGGGGGGCCTCCTACAATGAGCAGTTCTTC. It yields the protein CASSTRGASYNEQFF. Complete variable domain (other parts from reference TRBV11-1 and TRBJ2-1): EAEVAQSPRYKITEKSQAVAFWCDPISGHATLYWYRQILGQGPELLVQFQDESVVDDSQLPKDRFSAERLKGVDSTLKIQPAELGDSAMYLCASSTRGASYNEQFFGPGTRLTVL.